This T cell receptor (beta chain) was captured in a study of OX40 agonist ivuxolimab in advanced cancers. Study-level background: Six ivuxolimab dose levels, 0.01 to 10 mg/kg, were given intravenously every 2 weeks.

Whole-study findings and limits: Normalized expansion of T-cell clones was also low for some nonresponders.

This clone has a handful of counts. The target antigen is unknown. Assay used: immunoSEQ multiplex PCR; TCRdb lists only in-frame clones, some missing. The sample carries about 83,000 clones, roughly 83% recorded once. Germline CDR1 and CDR2: SQVTM and ANQGSEA. Germline trimming cut 2 bases from V and 2 bases from J; bases unmatched to any gene: 9. The CDR3 loop spans 15 amino acids. Any history of autoimmune disease or systemic immunosuppression disqualified patients. Sampling times: baseline, cycle 4 day 1, cycle 7 day 1. V is TRBV29-1 and J is TRBJ2-7, with 7 positions matching TRBD1. This sequence was found in an adult with an advanced solid tumor such as melanoma, head and neck, liver or kidney cancer. Here the sequenced sample was CD4+ or CD8+ T cells sorted from blood, taken in a trial of the OX40 agonist ivuxolimab. As DNA, the CDR3 is TGCAGCGTTGAAATCCGGGACAGAGGAGCCTACGAGCAGTACTTC. Translated: CSVEIRDRGAYEQYF.